This T cell receptor (beta chain) emerged from a study of T cell clones after liver transplantation. In the study overall: A pre-transplant mixed lymphocyte reaction with TCRbeta sequencing defined graft-donor-reactive clones followed in post-transplant blood.

V shed 5 bases and J 8 bases; nucleotides not matched to a gene: 7. Germline V gives CDR1 SGHNT, CDR2 YYREEE (reference sequence). The CDR3 length is 14 residues. The table came from immunoSEQ multiplex PCR; TCRdb's copy has only in-frame clones and leaves some out. Here the sample spans roughly 97,000 clones, around 83% being singletons. The chain carries TRBV5-4 and TRBJ1-4; 9 positions agree with TRBD1. This specimen consisted of CD4+ T cells from blood, obtained before liver transplant. This receptor was obtained from a human donor who received a liver transplant. This CDR3 reads CASSQQGAGEKLFF. Here the CDR3 DNA reads TGTGCCAGCAGTCAACAGGGGGCCGGCGAAAAACTGTTTTTT.